These 11 T cell receptor beta chains share one sample of origin, sequenced in a study of Tregs in tolerant kidney transplant recipients (dated by TCRdb to between 2018 and 2021). The library was prepared using the immunoSEQ multiplex PCR assay. TCRdb re-hosts the immuneACCESS table, in-frame sequences only. Its copies lack some clones; in the studies checked, an unresolved V gene accounts for under half of them, and the cause for the rest is not known. A total of roughly 86,000 clones appear in this sample, 93% of them only once. The ten largest clones capture around 1.6% of the sample. Transplants used related donors with nonmyeloablative bone marrow transplantation; mixed chimerism was transient in the human trials. The sequencing used CD4+ T cells from blood (PBMCs), collected 12 months after the transplant. The receptor source for this set is a human patient who received a combined kidney and bone marrow transplant. Where a transplant has occurred, the graft donor may have supplied some of the T cells.

The V call is TRBV13, the J call TRBJ2-7, with TRBD2 identical over 7 bases. From germline, CDR1 is PRHDT and CDR2 FYEKMQ (reference sequence). V dropped 5 bases and J dropped 0; count of bases not matched to a gene: 4. CDR3 size: 14 residues. CDR3 in DNA: TGTGCCAGCAGCCCCAGGGACTACTCCTACGAGCAGTACTTC. Translated, it gives CASSPRDYSYEQYF.

The chain links TRBV10-3 to TRBJ2-5, with a tentative D call TRBD2 (5 bases). This CDR3 has 15 residues. V shed 7 bases and J shed 5 bases, with 20 bases lying between them. Germline assignment: CDR1 ENHRY and CDR2 SYGVKD. The CDR3 is CAITPSILEGETQYF. The DNA of the CDR3 is TGTGCCATCACGCCATCTATTTTAGAGGGCGAGACCCAGTACTTC.

The chain recombines TRBV25-1 with TRBJ2-7, with 7 bases aligning to TRBD2. The germline CDR1 and CDR2 sequences are MGHDK and SYGVNS. This CDR3 is built from 13 residues. Trimming removed 6 bases from V and 5 bases from J; junction bases left unmatched: 7. This chain's CDR3 is CASRALGRDEQYF. The CDR3 nucleotides read TGTGCCAGCAGGGCCCTGGGGAGGGACGAGCAGTACTTC.

The genes are TRBV10-2 and TRBJ2-1; 10 bases agree with TRBD2. The CDR3 loop spans 15 amino acids. V shed 3 bases and J 8 bases; nucleotides not matched to a gene: 7. Germline V lookup: CDR1 WSHSY, CDR2 SAAADI. In DNA form, the CDR3 reads TGCGCCAGCAGTGATGAGCGGGGGGGCTATGATGAGCAGTTCTTC. The encoded protein is CASSDERGGYDEQFF.

The V and J genes are TRBV4-2 and TRBJ1-3; 7 bases line up with TRBD1. Germline CDR1 and CDR2: LGHNA and YNFKEQ. Trimming took 1 base from V and 2 from J; bases not matched to a gene: 2. The CDR3 consists of 15 residues. The CDR3 is CASSQGDSPGNTIYF. The CDR3 DNA reads TGTGCCAGCAGCCAAGGGGACAGTCCTGGAAACACCATATATTTT.

The rearrangement uses TRBV25-1 and TRBJ1-3; the D gene is possibly TRBD1 (5 bases). The CDR3 spans 14 residues. Trimming took 2 bases from V and 1 from J, leaving 6 bases between them. The germline V gene encodes CDR1 MGHDK and CDR2 SYGVNS. The CDR3 bases are TGTGCCAGCAGTGAAAGGGGTTCTGGAAACACCATATATTTT. Residues: CASSERGSGNTIYF.

The J gene is TRBJ2-1, the V gene TRBV7-2, with 15 bases identical to TRBD2. V shed 0 bases, J shed 5 bases, and the junction held 5 bases outside the gene matches. Germline-derived CDR1 and CDR2 are SGHTA and FQGNSA. This CDR3 has 18 residues. Here the CDR3 reads CASSLARTSGGANNEQFF. The DNA of the CDR3 is TGTGCCAGCAGCTTAGCGCGGACTAGCGGGGGGGCCAACAATGAGCAGTTCTTC.

V usage is TRBV15 and J usage is TRBJ1-2; no reliable D call. This CDR3 is 13 amino acids long. V was shortened by 0 bases and J by 2 bases, with 4 bases between the two germline ends. Germline V CDR1 and CDR2: LNHNV, YYDKDF (reference sequence). CDR3 in DNA: TGTGCCACCAGCAGAGACGTAAACTATGGCTACACCTTC. Translation: CATSRDVNYGYTF.

The chain has TRBV2 and TRBJ2-1; 7 bases match TRBD1. V shed 7 bases and J 6 bases; nucleotides not matched to a gene: 6. Looked up from germline, CDR1 is SNHLY and CDR2 is FYNNEI. CDR3 length equals 13 residues. The CDR3 DNA is TGTGCCAGCACAGTGACAGGGTTCAATGAGCAGTTCTTC. Translating it yields CASTVTGFNEQFF.

The chain uses TRBV4-3 and TRBJ2-7, with a possible D match to TRBD1 (6 bases). V was pared by 0 bases and J by 3 bases, with 15 bases between. Germline V gives CDR1 LGHNA, CDR2 YSLEER. The CDR3 is 16 residues long. CDR3 bases: TGCGCCAGCAGCCAAGATGTACAGGGAAGGTTCTACGAGCAGTACTTC. Protein: CASSQDVQGRFYEQYF.

The rearrangement links TRBV5-4 to TRBJ2-7; D is undetermined. The CDR3 consists of 16 residues. The V and J ends lost 0 bases and 0 bases respectively, with 13 bases between them. Germline V gene lookup returns CDR1 SGHNT and CDR2 YYREEE (reference sequence). Written as DNA, the CDR3 is TGTGCCAGCAGCTTGGATGGCAGAAGGAGCTCCTACGAGCAGTACTTC. This translates into CASSLDGRRSSYEQYF.